The 30 T cell receptor beta chains in this list originate from one sample, sequenced in a study of blood T cell repertoires in COVID-19. Method: immunoSEQ multiplex PCR; TCRdb's copy keeps in-frame clones and lacks some. The repertoire holds approximately 120,000 clones, with about 85% as singletons. The source material was peripheral blood. All receptors derive from a woman of 80 years or more with COVID-19, enrolled during active disease.

The V call is TRBV7-9, the J call TRBJ2-3, with D perhaps matching TRBD2 (6 bases). V was clipped by 3 bases and J by 2 bases, with 15 bases between them. CDR3 length equals 16 residues. Germline lookup yields CDR1 SEHNR and CDR2 FQNEAQ (reference sequence). The CDR3 coding sequence is TGTGCCAGCAGCTTCGGGACCGGGGGACCCACAGATACGCAGTATTTT. This encodes CASSFGTGGPTDTQYF. The full variable domain, completed using reference TRBV7-9 and TRBJ2-3, is DTGVSQNPRHKITKRGQNVTFRCDPISEHNRLYWYRQTLGQGPEFLTYFQNEAQLEKSRLLSDRFSAERPKGSFSTLEIQRTEQGDSAMYLCASSFGTGGPTDTQYFGPGTRLTVL.

This sequence joins TRBV14 and TRBJ1-2; D perhaps matches TRBD1 (5 bases). CDR1 SGHDN and CDR2 FVKESK come from the germline V gene. The length of the CDR3 is 13 residues. The V gene lost 4 bases and the J gene lost 2 bases, with 8 bases spanning the gap. The CDR3 sequence is CASSPRENYGYTF. The CDR3 DNA reads as TGTGCCAGCAGCCCCAGGGAAAACTATGGCTACACCTTC.

The chain combines TRBV3-1 (or the pseudogene TRBV3-2) with TRBJ2-1, with 9 nucleotides matching TRBD2. Trimming at V came to 3 bases and at J to 7 bases, leaving 10 bases not matched to a gene. This CDR3 has 16 residues. CDR1 is LGHDT and CDR2 is YNNKEL in the germline V gene (reference sequence). The CDR3 coding sequence is TGTGCCAGCAGCCAGACAATAGCGGGAGATTTGAATGAGCAGTTCTTC. As protein: CASSQTIAGDLNEQFF.

This clone has more than one count but fewer than ten. The V call is TRBV6-5, the J call TRBJ1-4; 9 nucleotides agree with TRBD1. Germline V gene sequence: CDR1 MNHEY, CDR2 SVGAGI. V trimming: 4 bases; J trimming: 10 bases; junction bases outside the gene matches: 7. The CDR3 totals 14 residues. The CDR3 DNA reads TGTGCCAGCAGTTCCGGGACAGGGCTAGGAAAACTGTTTTTT. It codes for CASSSGTGLGKLFF.

This clone was seen a few times. The V and J genes are TRBV2 and TRBJ2-1, with 11 positions matching TRBD1. The CDR3 has 15 amino acids. V was clipped by 4 bases and J by 7 bases; unmatched bases: 6. Per the germline V gene, CDR1 is SNHLY and CDR2 is FYNNEI. CDR3 sequence: CASSGADRGQNEQFF. The DNA for the CDR3 is TGTGCCAGCAGTGGAGCGGACAGGGGGCAAAATGAGCAGTTCTTC.

The chain recombines TRBV19 with TRBJ1-5; 7 bases are a match to TRBD1. CDR3 size: 16 residues. V shed 5 bases, J shed 6 bases, and the junction held 13 bases outside the gene matches. Germline V gene data show CDR1 as LNHDA and CDR2 as SQIVND (reference sequence). Here the CDR3 reads CASSLGGQRNGQPQHF. The DNA of the CDR3 is TGTGCCAGTAGTTTGGGGGGACAGAGGAATGGTCAGCCCCAGCATTTT.

The gene calls are TRBV4-1 and TRBJ2-7; 10 bases line up with TRBD2. Germline V gene data show CDR1 as MGHRA and CDR2 as YSYEKL. The CDR3 totals 16 residues. The trim removed 4 bases at V and 2 bases at J, leaving 8 bases unmatched. The CDR3 protein is CASSPDSSGSAYEQYF. The CDR3 nucleotides are TGCGCCAGCAGCCCTGACTCTAGCGGGAGCGCCTACGAGCAGTACTTC.

J is TRBJ2-5 and V is TRBV24-1; possible D gene TRBD2, 6 bases. This CDR3 contains 14 residues. Germline-derived CDR1 and CDR2 are KGHDR and SFDVKD. V lost 9 bases, J lost 5 bases, and 18 bases lay in between. The CDR3 region is CATAGPPRQETQYF. The CDR3 DNA follows: TGTGCCACCGCGGGACCCCCGAGACAGGAGACCCAGTACTTC.

The chain combines TRBV7-9 with TRBJ2-3, with 9 bases fitting TRBD2. The CDR3 runs 15 residues. Germline V lookup: CDR1 SEHNR, CDR2 FQNEAQ (reference sequence). The V segment lost 5 bases and the J segment 4 bases; nucleotides outside the gene matches: 7. In nucleotides, the CDR3 is TGTGCCAGCAGCGTTAGCGGGAGCATCTCAGATACGCAGTATTTT. Its protein is CASSVSGSISDTQYF.

V is TRBV28 and J is TRBJ1-2; D gene unclear. This CDR3 is 13 amino acids long. The V gene's germline CDR1 is MDHEN and CDR2 SYDVKM. The ends were cut back, 6 bases at V and 0 bases at J, with 8 bases in the middle. The CDR3 spells CASRGVANYGYTF. In DNA, the CDR3 is TGTGCCAGCAGGGGAGTTGCTAACTATGGCTACACCTTC.

This clone was seen once. The V call is TRBV3-1 (or the pseudogene TRBV3-2), the J call TRBJ2-7, with 10 bases identical to TRBD2. CDR1 is LGHDT and CDR2 is YNNKEL in the germline V gene (reference sequence). V lost 1 base to trimming and J lost 4 bases; unmatched junction nucleotides: 7. The CDR3 is made up of 16 amino acids. Written as DNA, the CDR3 is TGTGCCAGCAGCCAAGCTATGTTTAGCGGGGGGTACGAGCAGTACTTC. This encodes CASSQAMFSGGYEQYF.

The rearrangement links TRBV4-2 to TRBJ2-2, with unresolved D. The germline gives CDR1 LGHNA, CDR2 YNFKEQ. Trimming took off 0 bases at V and 0 bases at J, with 14 bases between the two ends. The CDR3 runs 18 residues. The CDR3 bases are TGTGCCAGCAGCCAAGATCCGGCGCAGAGCGCGAACACCGGGGAGCTGTTTTTT. It encodes CASSQDPAQSANTGELFF.

The chain carries TRBV7-2 and TRBJ2-3, with TRBD2 matching over 11 bases. Germline V gene data show CDR1 as SGHTA and CDR2 as FQGNSA. The V gene end was trimmed by 7 bases and the J gene end by 3 bases; junction bases not matched to a gene: 12. The CDR3 covers 17 residues. CDR3 in amino acids: CASTAGLAGGKTDTQYF. The CDR3 nucleotides read TGTGCCAGCACCGCCGGGCTAGCGGGAGGAAAGACAGATACGCAGTATTTT.

CDR3 sequence: CASSLSSGGGAGSYEQYF. CDR3 DNA sequence: TGTGCCAGCAGCTTGTCGTCGGGGGGCGGGGCGGGCTCCTACGAGCAGTACTTC. The chain couples TRBV5-5 to TRBJ2-7; D is possibly TRBD2 (7 bases). This CDR3 spans 18 amino acids. Trimming removed 1 base from V and 0 bases from J, with 20 bases in between. Germline V CDR1 and CDR2: SGHKS, YYEKEE (reference sequence).

This chain connects TRBV3-1 (or the pseudogene TRBV3-2) to TRBJ1-1; D gene unclear. Germline V gene lookup returns CDR1 LGHDT and CDR2 YNNKEL (reference sequence). This CDR3 contains 12 residues. The V end lost 0 bases, the J end lost 10 bases, and 9 bases lay between the germline ends. The CDR3 loop reads CASSQDERRAFF. The CDR3 bases are TGTGCCAGCAGCCAAGATGAGAGGAGAGCTTTCTTT.

The chain joins TRBV11-3 to TRBJ2-2; D is unresolved. Germline CDR1 is SGHNT and CDR2 is YENEEA. V was trimmed by 4 bases and J by 7 bases, leaving 13 bases between them. This CDR3 is 14 amino acids long. The CDR3 loop reads CASSSRGGDGELFF. The CDR3 DNA reads TGTGCCAGCAGCTCTAGAGGCGGAGACGGGGAGCTGTTTTTT.

This clone was seen only once. The chain links TRBV29-1 to TRBJ1-4, with D perhaps matching TRBD1 (6 bases). This CDR3 is built from 13 residues. Per germline, CDR1 SQVTM and CDR2 ANQGSEA. The V end lost 4 bases, the J end lost 5 bases, and 11 bases lay between the germline ends. Here the CDR3 DNA reads TGCAGCGTTGCAGGGGTGCTAAATGAAAAACTGTTTTTT. Its protein is CSVAGVLNEKLFF.

This chain connects TRBV19 to TRBJ2-3; the match to TRBD2 covers 9 bases. CDR3 length equals 15 residues. V was clipped by 5 bases and J by 6 bases; unmatched bases: 9. The germline gives CDR1 LNHDA, CDR2 SQIVND (reference sequence). The CDR3 nucleotides are TGTGCCAGTAGTCCCTTAGCGGGAGAGGGGGATACGCAGTATTTT. Translation: CASSPLAGEGDTQYF.

The chain uses TRBV7-2 and TRBJ2-1, with 9 bases fitting TRBD1. Trimming took 3 bases from V and 4 from J; bases not matched to a gene: 10. Germline-derived CDR1 and CDR2 are SGHTA and FQGNSA. The CDR3 contains 17 residues. The CDR3 loop is CASSFRAGQGLYNEQFF. CDR3 in DNA: TGTGCCAGCAGCTTTAGGGCGGGACAGGGCCTTTACAATGAGCAGTTCTTC. The full variable domain, in which reference TRBV7-2 and TRBJ2-1 provide the parts outside the CDR3, is GAGVSQSPSNKVTEKGKDVELRCDPISGHTALYWYRQSLGQGLEFLIYFQGNSAPDKSGLPSDRFSAERTGGSVSTLTIQRTQQEDSAVYLCASSFRAGQGLYNEQFFGPGTRLTVL.

The chain has TRBV11-2 and TRBJ2-5, with 13 bases matching TRBD2. The germline gives CDR1 SGHAT, CDR2 FQNNGV. The CDR3 runs 18 residues. The V and J ends lost 5 bases and 2 bases, in that order; junction bases with no gene match: 11. DNA of the CDR3: TGTGCCAGCAGCCGTACCGGGACTAGCGGGATGACACAAGAGACCCAGTACTTC. This encodes CASSRTGTSGMTQETQYF.

This clone has ten or more counts. The J gene is TRBJ1-2, the V gene TRBV28; weak D call: TRBD1 (5 bases). V dropped 6 bases and J dropped 3 bases, with 23 bases sitting between them. Germline V lookup: CDR1 MDHEN, CDR2 SYDVKM. The CDR3 is 17 amino acids. CDR3 protein: CASSQTGLSHSDYGYTF. CDR3 DNA sequence: TGTGCCAGCAGCCAAACGGGACTTTCCCATAGTGACTATGGCTACACCTTC.

This clone was seen a few times. V usage is TRBV7-9 and J usage is TRBJ1-1, with a tentative D call TRBD1 (5 bases). The CDR3 sequence is 17 residues long. The germline V gene encodes CDR1 SEHNR and CDR2 FQNEAQ (reference sequence). V gave up 1 base and J gave up 0 bases, with 15 bases separating them. Here the CDR3 DNA reads TGTGCCAGCAGCTTAGGGTCAGGGCGGAAATTGAACACTGAAGCTTTCTTT. Translation gives CASSLGSGRKLNTEAFF. Supplemented by reference TRBV7-9 and TRBJ1-1, the full variable domain reads DTGVSQNPRHKITKRGQNVTFRCDPISEHNRLYWYRQTLGQGPEFLTYFQNEAQLEKSRLLSDRFSAERPKGSFSTLEIQRTEQGDSAMYLCASSLGSGRKLNTEAFFGQGTRLTVV.

CDR3 bases: TGTGCCAGCAGCTTGGTTGTTAGCGGGGCTAGCACAGATACGCAGTATTTT. Translating gives CASSLVVSGASTDTQYF. The rearrangement joins TRBV5-4 to TRBJ2-3, with TRBD2 identical over 8 bases. CDR3 length equals 17 residues. Germline loops: CDR1 SGHNT, CDR2 YYREEE (reference sequence). V trimming: 0 bases; J trimming: 0 bases; junction bases outside the gene matches: 6.

The chain combines TRBV28 with TRBJ1-5; tentative D call: TRBD1 (6 bases). The CDR3 runs 15 residues. V was shortened by 3 bases and J by 6 bases, with 15 bases between the two germline ends. Germline V lookup: CDR1 MDHEN, CDR2 SYDVKM. The CDR3 DNA is TGTGCCAGCAGTTTGGGCAGGGGCCGGGTTCAGCCCCAGCATTTT. Amino acids: CASSLGRGRVQPQHF.

J is TRBJ2-7 and V is TRBV10-3, with 13 bases matching TRBD2. V was clipped by 10 bases and J by 5 bases; unmatched bases: 5. The length of the CDR3 is 13 residues. Per the germline V gene, CDR1 is ENHRY and CDR2 is SYGVKD. The CDR3: CATLTSGRNEQYF. In nucleotides, the CDR3 is TGTGCCACCCTGACTAGCGGGAGGAACGAGCAGTACTTC.

The CDR3 nucleotides are TGCAGCGTTGAGGTTAGCGGGAGTAGCTATGAGCAGTTCTTC. This codes for CSVEVSGSSYEQFF. This chain links TRBV29-1 with TRBJ2-1, with 9 nucleotides matching TRBD2. V lost 3 bases and J lost 8; bases outside the gene matches: 8. The CDR3 loop spans 14 amino acids. CDR1 and CDR2 from the germline V gene are SQVTM and ANQGSEA.

This chain links TRBV25-1 with TRBJ2-5; 9 positions match TRBD1. Germline loops: CDR1 MGHDK, CDR2 SYGVNS. The CDR3 loop spans 14 amino acids. Losses at the gene ends were 4 bases for V and 5 bases for J; bases not matched to a gene: 5. The CDR3 sequence is CASSGGTGFETQYF. CDR3 nucleotide sequence: TGTGCCAGCAGTGGAGGGACAGGGTTTGAGACCCAGTACTTC.

J is TRBJ2-3 and V is TRBV7-2, with 9 positions matching TRBD2. Losses at the gene ends were 6 bases for V and 2 bases for J; bases not matched to a gene: 3. Germline lookup yields CDR1 SGHTA and CDR2 FQGNSA. There are 14 residues in the CDR3. CDR3 in DNA: TGTGCCAGCAGATCTAGCGGGGTCACAGATACGCAGTATTTT. Residues: CASRSSGVTDTQYF. Looking up the rest from reference TRBV7-2 and TRBJ2-3 gives the full variable domain: GAGVSQSPSNKVTEKGKDVELRCDPISGHTALYWYRQSLGQGLEFLIYFQGNSAPDKSGLPSDRFSAERTGGSVSTLTIQRTQQEDSAVYLCASRSSGVTDTQYFGPGTRLTVL.

This chain connects TRBV6-2 or TRBV6-3 to TRBJ1-5; D is undetermined. This CDR3 comprises 16 residues. Trimming stripped 2 bases from V and 3 bases from J, with 14 bases between. CDR1 is MNHEY and CDR2 is SVGEGT in the germline V gene. This CDR3 reads CASSYQWESNNQPQHF. Written as DNA, the CDR3 is TGTGCCAGCAGTTACCAATGGGAGTCCAACAATCAGCCCCAGCATTTT.

The chain joins TRBV18 to TRBJ2-3, with TRBD2 as a possible D gene (5 bases). V lost 8 bases to trimming and J lost 1 base, with 10 bases between them. Germline assignment: CDR1 KGHSH and CDR2 LQKENI. This CDR3 is built from 13 residues. CDR3 in amino acids: CASANSGTDTQYF. CDR3 DNA sequence: TGTGCCAGCGCTAATAGCGGCACAGATACGCAGTATTTT.